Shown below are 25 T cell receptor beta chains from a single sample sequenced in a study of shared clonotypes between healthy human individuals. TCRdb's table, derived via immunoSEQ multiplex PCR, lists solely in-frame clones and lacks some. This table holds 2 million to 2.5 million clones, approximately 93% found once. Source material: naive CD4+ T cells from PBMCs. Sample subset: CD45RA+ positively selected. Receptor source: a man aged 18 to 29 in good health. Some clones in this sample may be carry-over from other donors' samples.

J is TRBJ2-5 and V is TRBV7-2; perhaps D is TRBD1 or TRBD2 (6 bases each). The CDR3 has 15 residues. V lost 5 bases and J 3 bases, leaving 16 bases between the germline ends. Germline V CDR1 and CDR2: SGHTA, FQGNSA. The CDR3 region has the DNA TGTGCCAGCAGCCCGAACGGGGGACAAAAAGAGACCCAGTACTTC. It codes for CASSPNGGQKETQYF.

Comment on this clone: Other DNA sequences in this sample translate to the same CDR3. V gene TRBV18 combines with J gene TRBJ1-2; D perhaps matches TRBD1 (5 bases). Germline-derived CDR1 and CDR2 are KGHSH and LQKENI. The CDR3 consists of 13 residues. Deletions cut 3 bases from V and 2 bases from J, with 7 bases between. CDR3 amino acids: CASSPSGNYGYTF. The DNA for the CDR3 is TGTGCCAGCTCACCCTCAGGGAACTATGGCTACACCTTC.

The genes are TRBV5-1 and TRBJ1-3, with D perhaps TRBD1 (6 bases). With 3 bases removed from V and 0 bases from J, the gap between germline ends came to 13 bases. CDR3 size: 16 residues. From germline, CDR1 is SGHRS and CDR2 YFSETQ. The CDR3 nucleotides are TGCGCCAGCAGCTCCGGGGGCTTCAGCTCTGGAAACACCATATATTTT. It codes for CASSSGGFSSGNTIYF.

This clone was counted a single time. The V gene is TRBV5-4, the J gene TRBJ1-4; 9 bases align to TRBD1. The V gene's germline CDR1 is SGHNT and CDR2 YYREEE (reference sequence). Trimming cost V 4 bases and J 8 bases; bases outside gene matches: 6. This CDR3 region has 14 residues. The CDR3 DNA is TGTGCCAGCAGCGTACAGGGGGCGTCGGAAAAACTGTTTTTT. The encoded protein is CASSVQGASEKLFF. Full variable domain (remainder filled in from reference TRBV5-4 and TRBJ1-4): ETGVTQSPTHLIKTRGQQVTLRCSSQSGHNTVSWYQQALGQGPQFIFQYYREEENGRGNFPPRFSGLQFPNYSSELNVNALELDDSALYLCASSVQGASEKLFFGSGTQLSVL.

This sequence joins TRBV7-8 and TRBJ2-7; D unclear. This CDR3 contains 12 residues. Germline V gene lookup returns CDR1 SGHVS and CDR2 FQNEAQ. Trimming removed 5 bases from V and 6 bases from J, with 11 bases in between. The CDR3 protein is CASSPGPSEQYF. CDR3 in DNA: TGTGCCAGCAGCCCCGGACCGAGCGAGCAGTACTTC.

CDR3 in amino acids: CASILVPGNTIYF. The CDR3 nucleotides are TGTGCCAGCATATTGGTCCCTGGAAACACCATATATTTT. The rearrangement links TRBV7-9 to TRBJ1-3, with D hard to call. The V end was cut by 7 bases, the J end by 2 bases, with 9 bases between. The CDR3 loop spans 13 amino acids. The germline V gene has CDR1 SEHNR and CDR2 FQNEAQ (reference sequence).

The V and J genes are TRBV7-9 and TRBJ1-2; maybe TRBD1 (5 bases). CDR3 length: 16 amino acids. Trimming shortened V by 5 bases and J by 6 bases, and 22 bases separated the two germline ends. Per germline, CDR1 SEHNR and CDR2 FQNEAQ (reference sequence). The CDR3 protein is CASSPQTREARDGYTF. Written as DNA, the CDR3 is TGTGCCAGCAGCCCCCAGACCAGGGAGGCGCGGGATGGCTACACCTTC. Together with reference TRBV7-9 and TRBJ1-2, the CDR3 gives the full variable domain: DTGVSQNPRHKITKRGQNVTFRCDPISEHNRLYWYRQTLGQGPEFLTYFQNEAQLEKSRLLSDRFSAERPKGSFSTLEIQRTEQGDSAMYLCASSPQTREARDGYTFGSGTRLTVV.

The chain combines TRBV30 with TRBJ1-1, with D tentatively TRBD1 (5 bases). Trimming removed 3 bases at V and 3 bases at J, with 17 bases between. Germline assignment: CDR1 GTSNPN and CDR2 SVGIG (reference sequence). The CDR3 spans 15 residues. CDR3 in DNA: TGTGCCTGGAGCGTCATCCGGGGGAGATACACTGAAGCTTTCTTT. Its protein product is CAWSVIRGRYTEAFF.

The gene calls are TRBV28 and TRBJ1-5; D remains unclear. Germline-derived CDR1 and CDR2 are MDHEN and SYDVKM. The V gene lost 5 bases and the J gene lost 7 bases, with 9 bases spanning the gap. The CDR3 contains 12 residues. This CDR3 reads CASSIQRQPQHF. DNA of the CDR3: TGTGCCAGCAGTATTCAAAGGCAGCCCCAGCATTTT.

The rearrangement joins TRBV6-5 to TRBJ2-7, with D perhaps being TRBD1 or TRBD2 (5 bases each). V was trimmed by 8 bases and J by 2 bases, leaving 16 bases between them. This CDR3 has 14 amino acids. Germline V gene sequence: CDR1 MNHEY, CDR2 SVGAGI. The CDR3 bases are TGTGCCAGCTTGGCCGACGGGGCCACCTACGAGCAGTACTTC. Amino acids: CASLADGATYEQYF.

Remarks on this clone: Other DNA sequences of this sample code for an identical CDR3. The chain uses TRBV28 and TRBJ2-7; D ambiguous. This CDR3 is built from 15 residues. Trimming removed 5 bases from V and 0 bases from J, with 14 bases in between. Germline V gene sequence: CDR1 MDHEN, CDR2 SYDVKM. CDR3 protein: CASSLPPASSYEQYF. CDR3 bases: TGTGCCAGCAGTCTCCCCCCGGCGAGCTCCTACGAGCAGTACTTC.

The CDR3 spells CASSYTGSLREQYF. The DNA of the CDR3 is TGTGCCAGCAGCTACACAGGGAGTTTACGGGAGCAGTACTTC. The V and J genes are TRBV11-2 and TRBJ2-7; perhaps TRBD1 as D (6 bases). V shed 4 bases and J shed 7 bases, with 17 bases lying between them. Germline CDR1 SGHAT, CDR2 FQNNGV. This CDR3 has 14 amino acids.

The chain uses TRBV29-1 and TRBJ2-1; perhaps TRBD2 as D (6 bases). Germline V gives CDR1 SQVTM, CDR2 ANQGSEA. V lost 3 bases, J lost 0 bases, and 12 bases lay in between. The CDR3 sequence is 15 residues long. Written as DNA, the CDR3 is TGCAGCGTTGACCCAACCGGGAGCTCCTACAATGAGCAGTTCTTC. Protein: CSVDPTGSSYNEQFF.

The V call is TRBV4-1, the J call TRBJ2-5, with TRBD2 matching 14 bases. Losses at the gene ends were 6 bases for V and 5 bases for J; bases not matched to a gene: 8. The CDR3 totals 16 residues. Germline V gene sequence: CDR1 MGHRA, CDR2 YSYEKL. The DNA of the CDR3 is TGCGCCAGCAGTCGCCTGGGACTAGCGGGAGTGGAGACCCAGTACTTC. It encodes CASSRLGLAGVETQYF.

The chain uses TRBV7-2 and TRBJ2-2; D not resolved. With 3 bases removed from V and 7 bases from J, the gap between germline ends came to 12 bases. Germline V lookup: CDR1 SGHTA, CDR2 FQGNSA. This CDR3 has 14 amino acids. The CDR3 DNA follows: TGTGCCAGCAGCTTTCTCGGCGTTGGCGGGGAGCTGTTTTTT. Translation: CASSFLGVGGELFF.

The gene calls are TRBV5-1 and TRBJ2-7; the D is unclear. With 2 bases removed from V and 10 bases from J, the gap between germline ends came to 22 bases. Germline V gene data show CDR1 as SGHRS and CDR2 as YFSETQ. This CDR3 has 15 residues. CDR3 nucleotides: TGCGCCAGCAGCTTAGGTCCTACCGCCAAAGGGTGCCAGTACTTC. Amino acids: CASSLGPTAKGCQYF.

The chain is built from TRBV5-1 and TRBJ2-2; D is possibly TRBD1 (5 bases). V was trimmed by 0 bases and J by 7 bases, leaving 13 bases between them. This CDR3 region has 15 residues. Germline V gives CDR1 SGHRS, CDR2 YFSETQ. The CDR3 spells CASSLEGNTGGELFF. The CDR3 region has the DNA TGCGCCAGCAGCTTGGAGGGGAATACCGGCGGGGAGCTGTTTTTT.

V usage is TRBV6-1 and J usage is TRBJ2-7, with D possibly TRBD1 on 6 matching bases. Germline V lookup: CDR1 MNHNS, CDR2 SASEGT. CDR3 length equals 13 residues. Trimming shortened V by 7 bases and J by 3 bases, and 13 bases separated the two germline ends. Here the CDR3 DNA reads TGTGCCAGCAATCTGAGGACAGTCTACGAGCAGTACTTC. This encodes CASNLRTVYEQYF.

The CDR3 bases are TGCGCCAGCAGCTTGGCCGGCAGGATTCCTTACAATGAGCAGTTCTTC. It codes for CASSLAGRIPYNEQFF. The chain links TRBV5-1 to TRBJ2-1; D gene unclear. The V gene lost 0 bases and the J gene lost 4 bases, with 14 bases spanning the gap. Germline V gene sequence: CDR1 SGHRS, CDR2 YFSETQ. This CDR3 spans 16 amino acids. Full variable domain (remainder filled in from reference TRBV5-1 and TRBJ2-1): KAGVTQTPRYLIKTRGQQVTLSCSPISGHRSVSWYQQTPGQGLQFLFEYFSETQRNKGNFPGRFSGRQFSNSRSEMNVSTLELGDSALYLCASSLAGRIPYNEQFFGPGTRLTVL.

CDR3 DNA: TGTGCCAGCAGCTTAGGGTCTTCTAGCACAGATACGCAGTATTTT. Translated, it gives CASSLGSSSTDTQYF. The J gene is TRBJ2-3, the V gene TRBV11-2; D is uncertain. The CDR3 extends over 15 amino acids. The germline V gene encodes CDR1 SGHAT and CDR2 FQNNGV. V lost 1 base to trimming and J lost 0 bases, with 8 bases between them.

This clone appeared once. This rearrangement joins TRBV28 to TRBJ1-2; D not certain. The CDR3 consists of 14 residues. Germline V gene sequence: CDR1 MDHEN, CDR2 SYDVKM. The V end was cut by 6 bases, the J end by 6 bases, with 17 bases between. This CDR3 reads CASSQELAAHGYTF. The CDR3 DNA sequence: TGTGCCAGCAGCCAGGAGTTAGCCGCGCATGGCTACACCTTC.

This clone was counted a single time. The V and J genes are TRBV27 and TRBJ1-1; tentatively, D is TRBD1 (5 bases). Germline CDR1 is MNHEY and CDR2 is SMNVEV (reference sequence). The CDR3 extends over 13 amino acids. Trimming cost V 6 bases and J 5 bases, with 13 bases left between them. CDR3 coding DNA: TGTGCCAGCAGCTTTTACGAGGGGACTGAAGCTTTCTTT. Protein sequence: CASSFYEGTEAFF.

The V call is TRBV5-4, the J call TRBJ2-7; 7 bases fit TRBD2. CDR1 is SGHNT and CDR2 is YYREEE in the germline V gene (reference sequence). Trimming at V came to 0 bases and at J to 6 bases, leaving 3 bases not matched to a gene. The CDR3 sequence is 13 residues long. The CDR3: CASSLAREAEQYF. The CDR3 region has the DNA TGTGCCAGCAGCTTGGCCCGGGAGGCCGAGCAGTACTTC.

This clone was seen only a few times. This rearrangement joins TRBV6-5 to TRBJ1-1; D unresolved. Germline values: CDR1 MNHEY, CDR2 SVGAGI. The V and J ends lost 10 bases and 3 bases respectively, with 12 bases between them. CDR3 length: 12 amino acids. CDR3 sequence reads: CATKTRYTEAFF. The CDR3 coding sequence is TGTGCCACCAAGACTCGCTACACTGAAGCTTTCTTT.

In DNA, the CDR3 is TGTGCCGCCCGACGGAGTAACTATGGCTACACCTTC. Its translation is CAARRSNYGYTF. V and J are TRBV2 and TRBJ1-2, with unresolved D. The ends were cut back, 11 bases at V and 1 base at J, with 11 bases in the middle. CDR3 length: 12 amino acids. The germline V gene has CDR1 SNHLY and CDR2 FYNNEI.